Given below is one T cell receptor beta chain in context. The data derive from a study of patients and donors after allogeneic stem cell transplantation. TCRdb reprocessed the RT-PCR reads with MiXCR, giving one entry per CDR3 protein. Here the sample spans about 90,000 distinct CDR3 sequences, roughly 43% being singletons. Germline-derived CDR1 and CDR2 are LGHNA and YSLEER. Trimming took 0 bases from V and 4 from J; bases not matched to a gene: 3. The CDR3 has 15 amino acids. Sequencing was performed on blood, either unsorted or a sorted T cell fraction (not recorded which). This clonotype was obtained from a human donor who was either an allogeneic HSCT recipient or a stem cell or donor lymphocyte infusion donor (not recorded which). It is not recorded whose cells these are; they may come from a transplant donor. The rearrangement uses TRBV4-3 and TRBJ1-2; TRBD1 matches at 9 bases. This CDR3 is CASSQEQGAGYGYTF. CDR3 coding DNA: TGCGCCAGCAGCCAAGAACAGGGGGCAGGCTATGGCTACACCTTC.